Listed below are T cell receptor beta chains from one sample, sequenced in a study of cytomegalovirus exposure and HLA in healthy donors. Only in-frame clones appear in the TCRdb table, and some are missing; sequencing was by immunoSEQ multiplex PCR. Of 85,000 to 130,000 clones detected, 70% to 85% appear once; the ten largest clones hold approximately 3.6%. The sequencing sample was made of PBMCs. The source is a man in his 60s in good health and CMV-seronegative. CDR3s include the opening cysteine and the closing phenylalanine or tryptophan. The D gene is left open where the match is weak. Rows may omit the clone size; those that give it use once, few, many or a size class.

d_gene,j_gene,abundance,v_gene,CDR3aa,CDR3nt
-,TRBJ1-5,-,TRBV19,CASSIRWGNSNQPQHF,TGTGCCAGTAGTATACGTTGGGGCAATAGCAATCAGCCCCAGCATTTT
-,TRBJ1-2,-,TRBV10-3,CAISAQGLTSYTF,TGTGCCATCAGTGCCCAGGGCCTTACGAGCTACACCTTC
-,TRBJ1-4,-,TRBV4-2,CASSQEGGVPNEKLFF,TGTGCCAGCAGCCAAGAGGGAGGAGTCCCTAATGAAAAACTGTTTTTT
-,TRBJ2-4,-,TRBV25-1,CASSEGEGAKNIQYF,TGTGCCAGCAGTGAAGGCGAGGGAGCCAAAAACATTCAGTACTTC
TRBD1,TRBJ1-4,-,TRBV5-1,CASSPAGGSYEKLFF,TGCGCCAGCAGCCCGGCAGGGGGCTCGTATGAAAAACTGTTTTTT
TRBD1,TRBJ1-2,-,TRBV4-1,CASSQDLGTGEDYTF,TGCGCCAGCAGCCAAGATTTGGGGACAGGGGAGGACTACACCTTC
-,TRBJ2-3,-,TRBV4-1,CASSQDASTSTDTQYF,TGCGCCAGCAGCCAAGATGCATCAACTAGCACAGATACGCAGTATTTT
-,TRBJ2-7,-,TRBV9,CASSVDLGGYEQYF,TGTGCCAGCAGCGTAGATTTAGGGGGCTACGAGCAGTACTTC
TRBD2,TRBJ2-2,-,TRBV15,CATRRSGGYTGELFF,TGTGCCACCAGAAGGAGCGGGGGATACACCGGGGAGCTGTTTTTT
-,TRBJ1-2,-,TRBV7-9,CASSARRDTAHGYTF,TGTGCCAGCAGCGCGCGCCGGGACACGGCTCATGGCTACACCTTC
-,TRBJ1-2,-,TRBV6-1,CASSVSKPMGSLGYTF,TGTGCCAGCAGTGTTAGTAAGCCAATGGGGAGTCTTGGCTACACCTTC
-,TRBJ1-1,-,TRBV12-5,CASAPERYTEAFF,TGTGCTAGTGCTCCGGAGAGGTACACTGAAGCTTTCTTT
-,TRBJ1-4,-,TRBV27,CASSSSLGEKLFF,TGTGCCAGCAGTTCCTCCCTAGGTGAAAAACTGTTTTTT
TRBD1,TRBJ2-5,once,TRBV2,CASSQGQGIAETQYF,TGTGCCAGCAGTCAGGGACAGGGGATTGCAGAGACCCAGTACTTC
TRBD1,TRBJ2-2,-,TRBV29-1,CSVEWDRATGELFF,TGCAGCGTTGAATGGGACAGAGCCACCGGGGAGCTGTTTTTT
-,TRBJ2-2,-,TRBV9,CASSGTGVANTGELFF,TGTGCCAGCAGTGGTACCGGGGTCGCGAACACCGGGGAGCTGTTTTTT
TRBD2,TRBJ2-7,-,TRBV14,CASSPRLAGGQYEQYF,TGTGCCAGCAGCCCACGACTAGCGGGGGGGCAGTACGAGCAGTACTTC
TRBD1,TRBJ2-3,few,TRBV7-6,CASSPNPGTGADTQYF,TGTGCCAGCAGCCCGAATCCCGGGACAGGGGCAGATACGCAGTATTTT
-,TRBJ1-3,-,TRBV5-1,CASSQGGGGNTIYF,TGCGCCAGTAGTCAGGGAGGAGGGGGAAACACCATATATTTT
-,TRBJ1-4,-,TRBV6-1,CASKRATNEKLFF,TGTGCCAGCAAGCGGGCGACTAATGAAAAACTGTTTTTT
TRBD1,TRBJ1-2,-,TRBV28,CASGQGDYGYTF,TGTGCCAGCGGACAGGGGGACTATGGCTACACCTTC
-,TRBJ1-5,-,TRBV5-1,CASSLASGGNQPQHF,TGCGCCAGCAGCTTGGCTTCAGGGGGCAATCAGCCCCAGCATTTT
TRBD2,TRBJ2-5,-,TRBV7-2,CASSGWTSGGQRQETQYF,TGTGCCAGCAGCGGCTGGACTAGCGGGGGGCAACGACAAGAGACCCAGTACTTC
-,TRBJ1-3,-,TRBV9,CASSHSDLFSGNTIYF,TGTGCCAGCAGCCACTCCGATCTCTTCTCTGGAAACACCATATATTTT
TRBD2,TRBJ2-5,-,TRBV7-3,CASSLNGLDQETQYF,TGTGCCAGCAGCTTAAACGGACTAGACCAAGAGACCCAGTACTTC
TRBD2,TRBJ2-7,-,TRBV7-2,CASSRGGGAGAGQYF,TGTGCCAGCAGCCGCGGGGGGGGAGCGGGGGCGGGGCAGTACTTC
-,TRBJ2-7,few,TRBV7-2,CASSLATQSYEQYF,TGTGCCAGCAGCTTAGCGACACAGTCCTACGAGCAGTACTTC